These 32 T cell receptor beta chains were all obtained from the same sample, sequenced in a study of HIV-infected patients and healthy controls (dated by TCRdb to the mid-2010s). The library was prepared using 5' RACE. This sample was sequenced with an Illumina MiSeq. Reverse transcription of 400 to 600 ng RNA was performed with SuperScript III using primers directed against the alpha and beta constant regions. Separate alpha and beta chain libraries were generated by chain-specific third strand synthesis with multiplexing indices. Through fastp at Q25 and MiXCR, TCRdb rebuilt clones from the public reads, retaining in-frame beta chains. Here each entry gathers all rows of one CDR3 protein and keeps the most common genes and DNA. The sample yields 15,000 to 20,000 distinct CDR3 sequences; around 9.3% were counted once. The leading ten clones occupy over 2.5% of the sample. Whole blood was used without fractionating the cells, so the repertoire represented all peripheral T cells without sorting.

Sequencing input: blood. Receptors originate from an adult in good health.

This clonotype was detected only a few times. The chain combines TRBV7-3 with TRBJ2-2; perhaps TRBD2 as D (5 bases). With 1 base removed from V and 4 bases from J, the gap between germline ends came to 7 bases. Germline CDR1 is SGHTA and CDR2 is FQGTGA. The CDR3 runs to 14 residues. The CDR3: CASSLNSATGELFF. The CDR3 nucleotides are TGTGCCAGCAGCTTAAATAGCGCCACCGGGGAGCTGTTTTTT.

The V gene is TRBV5-1, the J gene TRBJ2-2, with 8 bases aligning to TRBD1. This CDR3 has 15 residues. V gave up 4 bases and J gave up 5 bases; unmatched junction bases: 7. CDR1 is SGHRS and CDR2 is YFSETQ in the germline V gene. Written as DNA, the CDR3 is TGCGCCAGCAGCGCGACAGGGGCCGCAACCGGGGAGCTGTTTTTT. Amino acid sequence: CASSATGAATGELFF.

This clonotype was detected ten times or more. V is TRBV7-6 and J is TRBJ2-3, with TRBD1 matching over 8 bases. The V gene end was trimmed by 0 bases and the J gene end by 4 bases; junction bases not matched to a gene: 0. Germline lookup yields CDR1 SGHVS and CDR2 FNYEAQ. The CDR3 sequence is 14 residues long. CDR3 loop: CASSLAGQADTQYF. The CDR3 nucleotides are TGTGCCAGCAGCTTAGCGGGACAGGCAGATACGCAGTATTTT.

In this sample, this clonotype is medium-sized. This rearrangement joins TRBV28 to TRBJ2-4; D gene ambiguous. Deletions cut 6 bases from V and 1 base from J, with 10 bases between. The CDR3 extends over 14 amino acids. Germline V gene data show CDR1 as MDHEN and CDR2 as SYDVKM. DNA of the CDR3: TGTGCCAGCAGGCGGCTTCCGGCCAAAAACATTCAGTACTTC. As protein: CASRRLPAKNIQYF.

The chain recombines TRBV7-6 with TRBJ2-5; 7 nucleotides align to TRBD1. CDR1 is SGHVS, CDR2 FNYEAQ, per germline. J lost 4 bases, V lost 5 bases, and 10 bases had no gene match. This CDR3 is 15 amino acids long. Written as DNA, the CDR3 is TGTGCCAGCAGCCCCCGGGGACAGCCTGCAGAGACCCAGTACTTC. Translated, it gives CASSPRGQPAETQYF.

In this sample, this clonotype turned up a few times. The rearrangement joins TRBV10-3 to TRBJ2-7, with D possibly called TRBD1 or TRBD2 (5 bases each). V was trimmed by 6 bases and J by 3 bases, leaving 18 bases between them. The V gene's germline CDR1 is ENHRY and CDR2 SYGVKD. This CDR3 is built from 15 residues. The CDR3: CAISISRGEDYEQYF. CDR3 sequence (DNA): TGTGCCATCAGCATAAGTCGAGGGGAAGACTACGAGCAGTACTTC.

This clonotype was seen many times. The chain links TRBV6-5 to TRBJ2-7, with D hard to call. This CDR3 region has 15 residues. Per the germline V gene, CDR1 is MNHEY and CDR2 is SVGAGI. The V and J ends lost 4 bases and 7 bases respectively, with 20 bases between them. CDR3 DNA: TGTGCCAGCAGTTCAATGACCGGGCCCCCAAGGGAGCAGTACTTC. Protein sequence: CASSSMTGPPREQYF.

This clonotype was observed many times. The rearrangement uses TRBV12-3 or TRBV12-4 and TRBJ1-5; D gene uncertain. The CDR3 is 14 amino acids. Trimming left V 3 bases short and J 7 bases short, with 13 bases between. This CDR3 is CASSLGGVLQPQHF. The CDR3 region has the DNA TGTGCCAGCAGTTTGGGTGGGGTTCTACAGCCCCAGCATTTT.

Many counts were recorded for this clonotype. The chain joins TRBV28 to TRBJ2-7, with D possibly being TRBD1 or TRBD2 (5 bases each). Germline values: CDR1 MDHEN, CDR2 SYDVKM. V was trimmed by 2 bases and J by 1 base, leaving 12 bases between them. The CDR3 spans 15 residues. CDR3 region: CASSLGASRSYEQYF. CDR3 nucleotides: TGTGCCAGCAGTTTAGGGGCTAGCAGGTCCTACGAGCAGTACTTC.

The table lists this clonotype with many counts. The V and J genes are TRBV7-9 and TRBJ1-1; D gene uncertain. The CDR3 is 13 residues long. CDR1 is SEHNR and CDR2 is FQNEAQ in the germline V gene (reference sequence). The V gene lost 1 base and the J gene lost 4 bases, with 7 bases spanning the gap. Here the CDR3 reads CASSLGIGTEAFF. The DNA of the CDR3 is TGTGCCAGCAGCTTAGGCATTGGCACTGAAGCTTTCTTT.

This clonotype was seen ten or more times. The V gene is TRBV28, the J gene TRBJ2-3, with D perhaps matching TRBD2 (6 bases). V was pared by 6 bases and J by 0 bases, with 16 bases between. CDR1 and CDR2 from the germline V gene are MDHEN and SYDVKM. The CDR3 runs 16 residues. This CDR3 reads CASSQPGGPSTDTQYF. The CDR3, as DNA: TGTGCCAGCAGCCAGCCCGGAGGGCCTAGCACAGATACGCAGTATTTT.

To note about this clonotype: At one boundary the junction diverges from the germline segment, which might be a read error. The rearrangement links TRBV5-1 to TRBJ2-3; D unresolved. The V gene's germline CDR1 is SGHRS and CDR2 YFSETQ. The CDR3 is 13 amino acids. CDR3 sequence: CASSLATTDTQYF. In nucleotides, the CDR3 is TGCGCCAGCAGTTTGGCGACCACAGATACGCAGTATTTT.

There are many counts of this clonotype. The chain combines TRBV7-8 with TRBJ2-3; D is perhaps TRBD2 (6 bases). The V gene's germline CDR1 is SGHVS and CDR2 FQNEAQ. Trimming took 4 bases from V and 0 from J, leaving 14 bases between them. CDR3 length equals 16 residues. The CDR3 here is CASSYRDSYSTDTQYF. The CDR3, as DNA: TGTGCCAGCAGCTACCGGGACTCATATAGCACAGATACGCAGTATTTT.

This clonotype is medium-sized (0.01 to 0.1%) within its sample. The V and J genes are TRBV5-5 and TRBJ1-5, with D uncertain. The CDR3 length is 14 residues. Trimming removed 4 bases from V and 5 bases from J, with 13 bases in between. Germline-derived CDR1 and CDR2 are SGHKS and YYEKEE (reference sequence). CDR3 sequence reads: CASSPDGSYQPQHF. The CDR3 DNA reads as TGTGCCAGCAGCCCCGATGGGTCCTATCAGCCCCAGCATTTT.

The table lists this clonotype with a few counts. V usage is TRBV6-2 or TRBV6-3 and J usage is TRBJ1-5; D uncertain. The CDR3 consists of 14 residues. Germline V CDR1 and CDR2: MNHEY, SVGEGT. Trimming pared 0 bases from V and 7 bases from J, leaving 10 bases between. CDR3 DNA sequence: TGTGCCAGCAGTTACTCTTTGACGAGACAGCCCCAGCATTTT. Translated: CASSYSLTRQPQHF.

In its sample, this clonotype was seen many times. V usage is TRBV6-5 and J usage is TRBJ1-2, with D unresolved. Per the germline V gene, CDR1 is MNHEY and CDR2 is SVGAGI. V lost 1 base and J lost 3, with 9 bases in between. There are 14 residues in the CDR3. CDR3 DNA sequence: TGTGCCAGCAGTTACTTCTCAGGTCACTATGGCTACACCTTC. Protein: CASSYFSGHYGYTF.

The gene calls are TRBV6-6 and TRBJ2-3; the D gene is possibly TRBD2 (5 bases). CDR1 and CDR2 from the germline V gene are MNHNY and SVGAGI (reference sequence). Trimming removed 5 bases at V and 6 bases at J, with 6 bases between. The CDR3 has 11 amino acids. CDR3 nucleotide sequence: TGTGCCAGCAGTCCGGGGGATACGCAGTATTTT. It codes for CASSPGDTQYF.

The chain combines TRBV7-9 with TRBJ2-3; D may be TRBD2 (6 bases). CDR3 length: 17 residues. CDR1 and CDR2 from the germline V gene are SEHNR and FQNEAQ (reference sequence). The V and J ends lost 5 bases and 2 bases respectively, with 20 bases between them. The CDR3: CASSQWPATGVTDTQYF. The CDR3 DNA reads TGTGCCAGCAGCCAATGGCCCGCTACGGGGGTCACAGATACGCAGTATTTT.

This clonotype was seen a handful of times. The chain employs TRBV12-3 or TRBV12-4 and TRBJ2-1; 8 bases agree with TRBD2. V gave up 7 bases and J gave up 6 bases; unmatched junction bases: 11. The CDR3 contains 15 residues. Written as DNA, the CDR3 is TGTGCCAGCACGCCCCAAACCGCGGGAGGCAATGAGCAGTTCTTC. Encoded protein: CASTPQTAGGNEQFF.

The sample holds many counts of this clonotype. The V and J genes are TRBV30 and TRBJ1-2, with D possibly matching TRBD1 (5 bases). V gave up 5 bases and J gave up 4 bases, with 17 bases separating them. The CDR3 loop spans 14 amino acids. CDR1 and CDR2 (germline): GTSNPN, SVGIG (reference sequence). The CDR3 spells CAWRFSGQGYGYTF. The DNA for the CDR3 is TGTGCCTGGCGCTTTTCGGGGCAAGGCTATGGCTACACCTTC.

This clonotype is medium-sized. The chain is built from TRBV12-3 or TRBV12-4 and TRBJ2-5; D is possibly TRBD1 or TRBD2 (5 bases each). V gave up 3 bases and J gave up 2 bases, with 7 bases separating them. There are 13 residues in the CDR3. The CDR3 is CASSLWGQETQYF. The DNA of the CDR3 is TGTGCCAGCAGTTTGTGGGGGCAAGAGACCCAGTACTTC.

There are many counts of this clonotype. The chain is built from TRBV4-3 and TRBJ2-7; 10 positions agree with TRBD2. Trimming at V came to 0 bases and at J to 5 bases, leaving 7 bases not matched to a gene. This CDR3 contains 16 residues. Germline-derived CDR1 and CDR2 are LGHNA and YSLEER. The CDR3 loop is CASSQDGLAGDDEQYF. The CDR3 nucleotides are TGCGCCAGCAGCCAAGATGGTCTAGCGGGAGATGACGAGCAGTACTTC.

This clonotype ranks as medium-sized. The chain combines TRBV7-9 with TRBJ2-3; D is ambiguous. The V end lost 6 bases, the J end lost 3 bases, and 7 bases lay between the germline ends. Germline-derived CDR1 and CDR2 are SEHNR and FQNEAQ (reference sequence). This CDR3 spans 12 amino acids. CDR3 DNA sequence: TGTGCCAGCAGATTTGAGACAGATACGCAGTATTTT. Translation gives CASRFETDTQYF.

This clonotype was recorded at least ten times. This rearrangement joins TRBV7-9 to TRBJ2-1, with 7 bases matching TRBD1. V lost 9 bases to trimming and J lost 4 bases; unmatched junction nucleotides: 3. The CDR3 runs 12 residues. Germline CDR1 SEHNR, CDR2 FQNEAQ (reference sequence). CDR3 amino acids: CARGGRYNEQFF. CDR3 sequence (DNA): TGTGCCAGAGGGGGCAGATACAATGAGCAGTTCTTC. Together with reference TRBV7-9 and TRBJ2-1, the CDR3 gives the full variable domain: DTGVSQNPRHKITKRGQNVTFRCDPISEHNRLYWYRQTLGQGPEFLTYFQNEAQLEKSRLLSDRFSAERPKGSFSTLEIQRTEQGDSAMYLCARGGRYNEQFFGPGTRLTVL.

This clonotype has at least ten counts. The chain couples TRBV4-2 to TRBJ2-3; 13 bases align to TRBD2. After removal of 1 base from V and 4 bases from J, the junction contained 2 bases not matched to a gene. CDR1 and CDR2 (germline): LGHNA, YNFKEQ. This CDR3 is built from 16 residues. DNA of the CDR3: TGTGCCAGCAGCCAAGGGACTAGCGGGAGCCCAGATACGCAGTATTTT. Encoded protein: CASSQGTSGSPDTQYF.

This clonotype showed up many times. The chain has TRBV2 and TRBJ1-5, with 9 bases identical to TRBD1. V lost 6 bases and J lost 2; bases outside the gene matches: 8. This CDR3 region has 16 residues. Germline loops: CDR1 SNHLY, CDR2 FYNNEI. The CDR3 is CASSATGGGGNQPQHF. CDR3 nucleotide sequence: TGTGCCAGCAGCGCTACAGGGGGCGGTGGCAATCAGCCCCAGCATTTT.

CDR3 DNA sequence: TGTGCCAGCAGCTTGTCAGCGGGGGGGCGAGGCGGAGAGACCCAGTACTTC. Residues: CASSLSAGGRGGETQYF. The V call is TRBV7-2, the J call TRBJ2-5, with TRBD2 matching 10 bases. The V segment lost 3 bases and the J segment 4 bases; nucleotides outside the gene matches: 11. The CDR3 is 17 amino acids. Germline V gene lookup returns CDR1 SGHTA and CDR2 FQGNSA.

This clonotype has a count of ten or more. The chain couples TRBV20-1 to TRBJ2-3; D possibly corresponds to TRBD2 (6 bases). This CDR3 is 14 amino acids long. The germline gives CDR1 DFQATT, CDR2 SNEGSKA (reference sequence). The V end was cut by 3 bases, the J end by 2 bases, with 12 bases between. CDR3 bases: TGCAGTGCTAGCTCGCGGGGCCACACAGATACGCAGTATTTT. Protein: CSASSRGHTDTQYF.

The genes are TRBV6-5 and TRBJ2-1, with D unresolved. Deletions cut 7 bases from V and 7 bases from J, with 14 bases between. The CDR3 runs to 13 residues. Germline assignment: CDR1 MNHEY and CDR2 SVGAGI. This CDR3 reads CASTRKTGNEQFF. The CDR3 bases are TGTGCCAGCACCCGGAAAACCGGTAATGAGCAGTTCTTC.

In this sample, this clonotype turned up many times. This sequence joins TRBV28 and TRBJ2-2; D unclear. The germline CDR1 and CDR2 sequences are MDHEN and SYDVKM. V was shortened by 5 bases and J by 6 bases, with 16 bases between the two germline ends. This CDR3 spans 15 amino acids. The CDR3 DNA reads as TGTGCCAGCAGTCCTCCGGGCCGAGGTTCCGGGGAGCTGTTTTTT. As protein: CASSPPGRGSGELFF.

This clonotype was observed many times. The CDR3 protein is CASSSHGVTSGSMRVEQYF. The CDR3 bases are TGTGCCAGCAGCTCCCATGGGGTAACTAGCGGGAGTATGCGGGTTGAGCAGTACTTC. The chain employs TRBV7-2 and TRBJ2-7, with 11 bases that match TRBD2. The CDR3 sequence is 19 residues long. Germline lookup yields CDR1 SGHTA and CDR2 FQGNSA. V was clipped by 4 bases and J by 7 bases; unmatched bases: 21.

Remarks on this clonotype: A much larger clonotype is one base distant, so this may be a read error. V usage is TRBV7-3 and J usage is TRBJ1-1; D may be TRBD1 (5 bases). CDR1 and CDR2 (germline): SGHTA, FQGTGA. CDR3 length: 13 residues. V was shortened by 5 bases and J by 4 bases, with 11 bases between the two germline ends. CDR3 nucleotides: TGTGCCAGCAGCGCGGACAATGGCACTGAAGCTTTCTTT. It is translated as CASSADNGTEAFF. The full variable domain, its missing parts supplied by reference TRBV7-3 and TRBJ1-1, is GAGVSQTPSNKVTEKGKYVELRCDPISGHTALYWYRQSLGQGPEFLIYFQGTGAADDSGLPNDRFFAVRPEGSVSTLKIQRTERGDSAVYLCASSADNGTEAFFGQGTRLTVV.